The 22 T cell receptor beta chains below all came from one sample that was sequenced in a study of vaccination and CD4 T cells after COVID-19. Their antigen targets remain unknown. Treatment noted: approximately nine-day PBMC culture with coronavirus spike peptide pools or control peptides (ViraFEST assay). An Oncomine TCR Beta short-read assay was used to sequence the DNA from cultured CD4+ T cells. Each CDR3 protein gets one entry after TCRdb re-called the PCR reads with MiXCR. The sample contains approximately 14,000 distinct CDR3 sequences, about 28% of which appear only once. Sequenced: cultured CD4+ T cells from blood. Receptors were obtained from a human donor with COVID-19.

This clonotype occurred a few times. CDR3 in amino acids: CAWKSFMGLQYF. The CDR3 DNA sequence: TGTGCCTGGAAGTCGTTTATGGGGTTGCAGTACTTC. The chain combines TRBV30 with TRBJ2-7; no reliable D call. This CDR3 spans 12 amino acids. Looked up from germline, CDR1 is GTSNPN and CDR2 is SVGIG (reference sequence). V lost 4 bases, J lost 9 bases, and 16 bases lay in between.

The chain combines TRBV5-5 with TRBJ1-5; D gene uncertain. This CDR3 contains 15 residues. Per the germline V gene, CDR1 is SGHKS and CDR2 is YYEKEE (reference sequence). V lost 0 bases and J lost 4, with 11 bases in between. In DNA form, the CDR3 reads TGTGCCAGCAGCTTGGAAGGTACACAGAATCAGCCCCAGCATTTT. It codes for CASSLEGTQNQPQHF. Combining the CDR3 with reference TRBV5-5 and TRBJ1-5 gives the whole variable domain DAGVTQSPTHLIKTRGQQVTLRCSPISGHKSVSWYQQVLGQGPQFIFQYYEKEERGRGNFPDRFSARQFPNYSSELNVNALLLGDSALYLCASSLEGTQNQPQHFGDGTRLSIL.

This clonotype was counted a few times. The rearrangement joins TRBV19 to TRBJ1-2; 7 bases are shared with TRBD1. Trimming took 6 bases from V and 8 from J; bases not matched to a gene: 9. The CDR3 has 13 residues. The germline V gene has CDR1 LNHDA and CDR2 SQIVND (reference sequence). CDR3 loop: CASRGQSASGYTF. CDR3 nucleotide sequence: TGTGCCAGTAGGGGACAGTCGGCTTCAGGCTACACCTTC.

The chain employs TRBV5-1 and TRBJ1-6; possible D gene TRBD1, 6 bases. The CDR3 runs to 16 residues. The V gene lost 4 bases and the J gene lost 5 bases, with 16 bases spanning the gap. The germline CDR1 and CDR2 sequences are SGHRS and YFSETQ. The chain's CDR3 is CASSVTGTPNNSPLHF. The CDR3 DNA reads as TGCGCCAGCAGCGTGACCGGGACACCTAATAATTCACCCCTCCACTTT.

This clonotype is labeled as medium-sized. This chain connects TRBV7-2 to TRBJ1-5; D is perhaps TRBD1 (6 bases). In germline, CDR1 is SGHTA, CDR2 FQGNSA. V gave up 1 base and J gave up 2 bases, with 15 bases separating them. The CDR3 is 17 residues long. In nucleotides, the CDR3 is TGTGCCAGCAGCTTAGGGGGAGGGGGTTGGCGCAATCAGCCCCAGCATTTT. It is translated as CASSLGGGGWRNQPQHF.

This sequence joins TRBV7-9 and TRBJ2-2; D is perhaps TRBD2 (7 bases). Germline CDR1 is SEHNR and CDR2 is FQNEAQ (reference sequence). CDR3 length: 14 residues. V was shortened by 7 bases and J by 5 bases, with 14 bases between the two germline ends. CDR3 in amino acids: CASILGGRTGELFF. In nucleotides, the CDR3 is TGTGCCAGCATTCTGGGGGGGCGAACCGGGGAGCTGTTTTTT. Full variable domain (outside the CDR3, taken from reference TRBV7-9 and TRBJ2-2): DTGVSQNPRHKITKRGQNVTFRCDPISEHNRLYWYRQTLGQGPEFLTYFQNEAQLEKSRLLSDRFSAERPKGSFSTLEIQRTEQGDSAMYLCASILGGRTGELFFGEGSRLTVL.

This clonotype has only a few counts. This CDR3 reads CASGFQSYEQYF. CDR3 nucleotide sequence: TGTGCCAGCGGCTTCCAGTCTTACGAGCAGTACTTC. This sequence joins TRBV6-1 and TRBJ2-7; D uncertain. The CDR3 extends over 12 amino acids. Trimming stripped 8 bases from V and 4 bases from J, with 12 bases between. Germline CDR1 reads MNHNS; CDR2 reads SASEGT.

The table lists this clonotype with a few counts. The CDR3 nucleotides are TGTGCCAGCCGAGCGGGTGAAACCGGGGAGCTGTTTTTT. Translated, it gives CASRAGETGELFF. The genes are TRBV2 and TRBJ2-2; perhaps TRBD2 as D (6 bases). Germline assignment: CDR1 SNHLY and CDR2 FYNNEI. V lost 8 bases, J lost 5 bases, and 12 bases lay in between. The CDR3 length is 13 residues.

This chain links TRBV6-5 with TRBJ2-1, with no clear D. The length of the CDR3 is 14 residues. Trimming took off 2 bases at V and 9 bases at J, with 14 bases between the two ends. Germline values: CDR1 MNHEY, CDR2 SVGAGI. DNA for the CDR3: TGTGCCAGCAGTTACCTTCTCGCGGTTAGTGAGCAGTTCTTC. The encoded protein is CASSYLLAVSEQFF.

In its sample, this clonotype ranks as medium-sized (0.01 to 0.1%). The J gene is TRBJ1-5, the V gene TRBV6-1; TRBD1 aligns across 11 bases. V shed 4 bases and J 7 bases; nucleotides not matched to a gene: 9. CDR1 and CDR2 from the germline V gene are MNHNS and SASEGT. The CDR3 is 16 amino acids. CDR3 DNA sequence: TGTGCCAGCAGTGGAAAAGGACAGGGGGCTTTACAGCCCCAGCATTTT. Amino acid sequence: CASSGKGQGALQPQHF.

The chain recombines TRBV20-1 with TRBJ2-4; 11 positions agree with TRBD2. Germline trimming cut 3 bases from V and 0 bases from J; bases unmatched to any gene: 10. Germline V gene sequence: CDR1 DFQATT, CDR2 SNEGSKA (reference sequence). The length of the CDR3 is 18 residues. The CDR3 nucleotides read TGCAGTGCTAGCAATCCTAGCGGGGGGCTCCCAGCCAAAAACATTCAGTACTTC. Amino acid sequence: CSASNPSGGLPAKNIQYF.

The chain is built from TRBV4-3 and TRBJ2-2, with 13 bases lining up with TRBD2. V lost 3 bases to trimming and J lost 5 bases; unmatched junction nucleotides: 6. Germline CDR1 LGHNA, CDR2 YSLEER. The length of the CDR3 is 17 residues. In DNA form, the CDR3 reads TGCGCCAGCAGCCAGACGGGACTAGCGGGGTTTACCGGGGAGCTGTTTTTT. Residues: CASSQTGLAGFTGELFF.

The V and J genes are TRBV2 and TRBJ1-3, with TRBD1 matching over 9 bases. This CDR3 is built from 15 residues. Germline CDR1 is SNHLY and CDR2 is FYNNEI. Germline trimming cut 8 bases from V and 3 bases from J; bases unmatched to any gene: 8. CDR3 DNA sequence: TGTGCCAGCGGGGGACAGGGAGGAAGTGGAAACACCATATATTTT. Protein: CASGGQGGSGNTIYF.

The rearrangement uses TRBV27 and TRBJ2-7; D possibly corresponds to TRBD2 (5 bases). The germline V gene encodes CDR1 MNHEY and CDR2 SMNVEV (reference sequence). This CDR3 region has 14 residues. The V end lost 3 bases, the J end lost 12 bases, and 21 bases lay between the germline ends. The CDR3 reads CASSFTPPAVRAYF. The CDR3 bases are TGTGCCAGCAGTTTTACTCCGCCGGCCGTGAGGGCGTACTTC.

The chain carries TRBV6-2 or TRBV6-3 and TRBJ2-3, with 10 bases matching TRBD2. Looked up from germline, CDR1 is MNHEY and CDR2 is SVGEGT. The CDR3 is 14 amino acids. V lost 8 bases, J lost 0 bases, and 2 bases stayed unmatched. The CDR3 DNA sequence: TGTGCCAGCTCAGCGGGGGGGAGCACAGATACGCAGTATTTT. Protein product: CASSAGGSTDTQYF.

This clonotype appeared a few times. The chain has TRBV10-1 and TRBJ2-3; 13 bases agree with TRBD2. The germline CDR1 and CDR2 sequences are WNHNN and SYGVQD (reference sequence). V was clipped by 10 bases and J by 8 bases; unmatched bases: 6. The CDR3 has 13 amino acids. The CDR3 loop reads CATGLAGESTQYF. CDR3 DNA: TGCGCCACCGGACTAGCGGGGGAATCTACGCAGTATTTT.

This sequence joins TRBV23-1 and TRBJ2-5; TRBD1 matches 7 bases. TRBV23-1 is recorded as an ORF, its role being uncertain. V shed 4 bases, J shed 3 bases, and the junction held 8 bases outside the gene matches. This CDR3 is 15 amino acids long. This chain's CDR3 is CASSLTDREKETQYF. The CDR3 DNA sequence: TGCGCCAGCAGTCTAACAGACAGGGAAAAAGAGACCCAGTACTTC.

The chain is built from TRBV2 and TRBJ1-5, with 10 bases aligning to TRBD1. The junction had 5 bases not matched to a gene; V was cut back by 4 bases and J by 2 bases. CDR1 SNHLY and CDR2 FYNNEI come from the germline V gene. The CDR3 runs to 16 residues. The CDR3 nucleotides are TGTGCCAGCAGTGCCGGGACAGGGGTTGGCAATCAGCCCCAGCATTTT. This sequence encodes CASSAGTGVGNQPQHF.

This clonotype has just a few counts. This chain connects TRBV10-1 to TRBJ1-1; 8 bases are shared with TRBD1. The germline V gene encodes CDR1 WNHNN and CDR2 SYGVQD (reference sequence). V lost 2 bases to trimming and J lost 8 bases; unmatched junction nucleotides: 4. The CDR3 is 13 amino acids. CDR3 sequence: CASSEAGGSEAFF. CDR3 sequence (DNA): TGCGCCAGCAGTGAGGCAGGGGGCAGCGAAGCTTTCTTT.

This clonotype was observed a few times. The chain uses TRBV7-9 and TRBJ1-2; D unclear. CDR1 and CDR2 from the germline V gene are SEHNR and FQNEAQ (reference sequence). This CDR3 region has 14 residues. Trimming left V 8 bases short and J 7 bases short, with 20 bases between. The CDR3 is CASHKKGGEVGYTF. The CDR3 nucleotides are TGTGCCAGCCACAAGAAGGGCGGAGAGGTTGGCTACACCTTC.

As regards this clonotype: One base away lies a much larger clone, so this may be a sequencing read error. The conserved phenylalanine or tryptophan normally closing the CDR3 is absent here, so this likely arose from a read error. V and J are TRBV20-1 and TRBJ1-1; 8 bases align to TRBD1. V gave up 2 bases and J gave up 0 bases; unmatched junction bases: 2. Germline V gene lookup returns CDR1 DFQATT and CDR2 SNEGSKA (reference sequence). CDR3 length: 14 residues. CDR3 nucleotide sequence: TGCAGTGCTAGATACAGGGGGATGAACACTGAAGCTTTCTCT. Encoded protein: CSARYRGMNTEAFS.

The chain combines TRBV20-1 with TRBJ2-7; 7 bases match TRBD1. The CDR3 contains 15 residues. V gave up 0 bases and J gave up 1 base; unmatched junction bases: 6. From germline, CDR1 is DFQATT and CDR2 SNEGSKA (reference sequence). The DNA of the CDR3 is TGCAGTGCTAGAGATCCGAGGGGGCTATCCTACGAGCAGTACTTC. It is translated as CSARDPRGLSYEQYF.